The following is a T cell receptor (beta chain) sequence with its context. No antigen is known for it. It has no much larger one-base neighbor in the sample; base qualities were not kept. This record belongs to a study of blood T cells in healthy people across ages (dated by TCRdb to about 2015). Study-wide context: In model experiments, template switching captured roughly one uniquely barcoded TCR beta cDNA molecule for every two T cells. To avoid experimental bias, donors of different ages were spread randomly across the sequencing lanes. The donors were divided into four age groups: young (average around 17 years), middle-aged (about 39), aged (about 56) and long-lived (82). For two donors (one aged 18 to 30 and one aged 80 or older), the study analyzed two additional independent replicas of 1 million unique cDNA reads from the same blood draw. The study measured age-related changes in TCR beta repertoire diversity using deep sequencing normalized with unique cDNA molecular identifiers. The research as a whole found: Bulk unsorted PBMC profiling prevented conclusive comparison of naive and antigen-experienced compartments. The percentage of naive T cells measured by flow cytometry correlated strongly with observed TCR beta diversity. As age increased, observed TCR beta diversity per million T cells dropped in a roughly linear way, and a significant reduction was already evident by age 40. Estimates of total diversity from one million sequenced T cells were regarded as lower bounds and underestimates. Because the CMV infection status of the donors was unknown, age-related changes in expanded clonotypes may potentially have been confounded. Compared with the aged group, the long-lived group had more naive CD4+ T cells, fewer expanded clones and increased TCR diversity, a pattern suggesting age selection.

The roughly 39 donors, aged about 6 to 95 years, were systemically healthy Caucasian individuals from Russia. Each donor gave 8 to 10 milliliters of peripheral blood, drawn into EDTA-treated Vacutainer tubes. Ficoll-Paque density-gradient centrifugation was used to isolate PBMCs, with at least 7 million obtained per sample. Total RNA, at least 6 micrograms per sample, was extracted from PBMCs with Trizol reagent. For every donor, flow cytometry on a PBMC aliquot measured the percentage of naive CD45RAhigh/CD27high T cells. There are 13 amino acids in the CDR3, from cysteine to phenylalanine inclusive. The retained sequence is limited to the CDR3, 39 bases, with the frame set at the first base. From V the trimming removes 7 bases and from J it removes 2 bases, while the gene matches leave 4 bases of the junction unaccounted for. For CDR1 and CDR2, the germline V gene lists MDHEN and SYDVKM. The library was produced with 5' RACE. Sequencing was carried out with an Illumina HiSeq 2500. A second PCR of about 6 to 11 cycles was performed with a sample-barcoded 5' primer and a J-beta primer mix. A unique molecular identifier was introduced onto each TCR beta cDNA molecule by a template-switch 5' adaptor carrying 12 random nucleotides. Each sample yielded at least 2.5 million CDR3-containing paired-end reads. First-strand cDNA was synthesized from all RNA with the Mint cDNA synthesis kit, primed by a TRBC-specific oligonucleotide. Following uracil-DNA glycosylase treatment, all cDNA underwent a first 18-cycle PCR with the universal primers M1SS and BC2_uni_R. In the original analysis: For normalization, 1 million high-quality reads were randomly selected from each sample, with every read carrying a distinct molecular identifier. Instead of being binned into consensus sequences, reads with shared molecular identifiers were discarded. MiTCR, with a Q25 quality threshold and the strictest error-elimination algorithm, was used for CDR3 identification, clonotype clustering and error correction. A nonparametric unseen species model with Euler transformation was used to estimate a lower bound on total TCR beta diversity. The public reads were run again by TCRdb, first through fastp at Q25 and then through MiXCR, and only productive beta chains were kept. Entries that share a CDR3 protein sequence are merged under the most common genes and DNA. The V and J calls, along with clone size, are taken from TCRdb and not from the paper's own processing. The sample table shows about 780,000 distinct CDR3 sequences, and roughly 46% are seen once. About a sixth of the sample belongs to the ten largest clones.

The receptor chain draws on TRBV28 and TRBJ2-7, with 8 central nucleotides matching TRBD1. The specimen was blood. The sequence was obtained from an elderly man in good health. The nucleotide sequence is given as TGTGCCAGCAAGGGGACAGGCCCCTACGAGCAGTACTTC. The resulting protein is CASKGTGPYEQYF.